These T cell receptor beta chains were read from a single sample in a study of spatial heterogeneity in lung cancer. TCRdb ran MiXCR on the 5' RACE reads and lists one entry per CDR3 protein. The repertoire holds about 3,300 distinct CDR3 sequences, with roughly 2.9% as singletons. Sample: normal lung tissue next to the tumor, taken at surgery. The receptor source for this set is a female donor with early-stage non-small cell lung cancer. The CDR3 runs from the conserved cysteine through the conserved F or W. A D gene is named only where the DNA matches it firmly. Sizes are listed as once, few, many or a size class.

j_gene: TRBJ2-5
abundance: large
d_gene: TRBD1
v_gene: TRBV14
CDR3nt: TGTGCCAGCAGCCGCAGACAGGGGTACCAAGAGACCCAGTACTTC
CDR3aa: CASSRRQGYQETQYF

j_gene: TRBJ1-5
abundance: many
d_gene: -
v_gene: TRBV19
CDR3nt: TGTGCCAGTAGTATGTCCACTCTCCCTGCGCAAGGGGCCCAGCATTTT
CDR3aa: CASSMSTLPAQGAQHF

j_gene: TRBJ1-2
abundance: medium-sized
d_gene: -
v_gene: TRBV7-6
CDR3nt: TGTGCCAGCAGCCCCAGATCTACGGGGACCGCACTTCTCTACACCTTC
CDR3aa: CASSPRSTGTALLYTF

j_gene: TRBJ2-5
abundance: medium-sized
d_gene: -
v_gene: TRBV20-1
CDR3nt: TGCAGTGCTAGTGCGGGGCGTTATGAGACCCAGTACTTC
CDR3aa: CSASAGRYETQYF

j_gene: TRBJ1-1
abundance: many
d_gene: -
v_gene: TRBV6-5
CDR3nt: TGTGCCAGCAGTTACTCCGCTAGGAACACTGAAGCTTTCTTT
CDR3aa: CASSYSARNTEAFF

j_gene: TRBJ1-1
abundance: many
d_gene: TRBD1
v_gene: TRBV6-2/TRBV6-3
CDR3nt: TGTGCCAGCAACAAACAAACAGGGGGCTCCCCTAACACTGAAGCTTTCTTT
CDR3aa: CASNKQTGGSPNTEAFF

j_gene: TRBJ1-6
abundance: many
d_gene: TRBD1
v_gene: TRBV7-2
CDR3nt: TGTGCCAGCAGCTTAGACTACAGGGACAGTTCACCCCTCCACTTT
CDR3aa: CASSLDYRDSSPLHF

j_gene: TRBJ2-5
abundance: many
d_gene: -
v_gene: TRBV27
CDR3nt: TGTGCCAGCAGTTCCGAAACCCAAGGGACCCAAGAGACCCAGTACTTC
CDR3aa: CASSSETQGTQETQYF

j_gene: TRBJ2-7
abundance: many
d_gene: TRBD2
v_gene: TRBV7-9
CDR3nt: TGTGCCAGCAGCTTAGTGTCGGGGAGGGCCTACGAGCAGTACTTC
CDR3aa: CASSLVSGRAYEQYF

j_gene: TRBJ1-4
abundance: many
d_gene: -
v_gene: TRBV7-2
CDR3nt: TGTGCCAGCAGCTTACAGGGAGGTGATGAAAAACTGTTTTTT
CDR3aa: CASSLQGGDEKLFF